This TCR beta chain originates from a study of blood T cell repertoires in COVID-19. At the level of the study: Samples of COVID-19 (acute and convalescent) were obtained from the United States, Italy and Spain. PBMCs, B-cell-depleted T cells, or T cells provided the cDNA or gDNA that made up the material.

V lost 2 bases, J lost 0 bases, and 14 bases lay in between. Germline CDR1 SGHTA, CDR2 FQGNSA. The CDR3 spans 18 residues. Authors' data handling: Estimation of nucleated cell counts relied on the amplification of reference gene primers. Profiling relied on immunoSEQ multiplex PCR, and the TCRdb table lists in-frame clones only, not all of them. V and J calls and clone size are those listed in that table; D and trimming were worked out from the DNA. The table lists roughly 120,000 clones, roughly 83% of them singletons, with around 2% in the top ten. The chain recombines TRBV7-2 with TRBJ1-6; D is unresolved. This TCR derives from a man aged 30 to 39 with acute or convalescent COVID-19. The source material was peripheral blood. The CDR3 DNA is TGTGCCAGCAGCTTATTTAGTGGGCAGACCTCCTATAATTCACCCCTCCACTTT. Translated, it gives CASSLFSGQTSYNSPLHF. Using reference TRBV7-2 and TRBJ1-6 for the parts outside the CDR3, the full variable domain is GAGVSQSPSNKVTEKGKDVELRCDPISGHTALYWYRQSLGQGLEFLIYFQGNSAPDKSGLPSDRFSAERTGGSVSTLTIQRTQQEDSAVYLCASSLFSGQTSYNSPLHFGNGTRLTVT.